Below are 5 T cell receptor beta chains sequenced from a single sample in a study of blood T cell repertoires in COVID-19. Generated by immunoSEQ multiplex PCR, the TCRdb table keeps only in-frame clones and is missing some. Of a few hundred thousand clones in the sample, around nine tenths are singletons; the top ten hold 1.5% to 2%. Sequences were obtained from PBMCs or T cells enriched from blood (not recorded which). These receptors originate from a woman aged 30 to 39 who had recovered from COVID-19.

The chain employs TRBV28 and TRBJ1-6; the D is unclear. This CDR3 is 14 amino acids long. V was shortened by 2 bases and J by 8 bases, with 10 bases between the two germline ends. CDR1 and CDR2 from the germline V gene are MDHEN and SYDVKM. The DNA for the CDR3 is TGTGCCAGCAGTTTACGTACCCGGGATTCACCCCTCCACTTT. Amino acids: CASSLRTRDSPLHF.

The gene calls are TRBV7-2 and TRBJ2-5; D is uncertain. With 2 bases removed from V and 3 bases from J, the gap between germline ends came to 10 bases. CDR3 length: 14 residues. In germline, CDR1 is SGHTA, CDR2 FQGNSA. The CDR3 DNA reads TGTGCCAGCAGCTTAAGACGAACAGAAGAGACCCAGTACTTC. Translated, it gives CASSLRRTEETQYF.

The rearrangement joins TRBV27 to TRBJ2-5, with 7 bases identical to TRBD2. Losses at the gene ends were 8 bases for V and 1 base for J; bases not matched to a gene: 13. Germline V CDR1 and CDR2: MNHEY, SMNVEV (reference sequence). There are 16 residues in the CDR3. CDR3 DNA sequence: TGTGCCAGCTGCGGGCTGGGAGCGGGACCCCAAGAGACCCAGTACTTC. Amino acid sequence: CASCGLGAGPQETQYF.

V usage is TRBV6-6 and J usage is TRBJ1-2; D unclear. CDR3 length equals 11 residues. Germline lookup yields CDR1 MNHNY and CDR2 SVGAGI (reference sequence). The germline V and J ends were trimmed by 8 bases and 9 bases, with 13 bases remaining between them. The chain's CDR3 is CASFTDISYTF. The DNA for the CDR3 is TGTGCCAGCTTTACAGACATTAGCTACACCTTC.

V is TRBV11-3 and J is TRBJ2-1; no definite D call. Per germline, CDR1 SGHNT and CDR2 YENEEA. Trimming stripped 0 bases from V and 8 bases from J, with 11 bases between. CDR3 length: 14 residues. In nucleotides, the CDR3 is TGTGCCAGCAGCTTAGATCCCCACCCGGATGAGCAGTTCTTC. It is translated as CASSLDPHPDEQFF.